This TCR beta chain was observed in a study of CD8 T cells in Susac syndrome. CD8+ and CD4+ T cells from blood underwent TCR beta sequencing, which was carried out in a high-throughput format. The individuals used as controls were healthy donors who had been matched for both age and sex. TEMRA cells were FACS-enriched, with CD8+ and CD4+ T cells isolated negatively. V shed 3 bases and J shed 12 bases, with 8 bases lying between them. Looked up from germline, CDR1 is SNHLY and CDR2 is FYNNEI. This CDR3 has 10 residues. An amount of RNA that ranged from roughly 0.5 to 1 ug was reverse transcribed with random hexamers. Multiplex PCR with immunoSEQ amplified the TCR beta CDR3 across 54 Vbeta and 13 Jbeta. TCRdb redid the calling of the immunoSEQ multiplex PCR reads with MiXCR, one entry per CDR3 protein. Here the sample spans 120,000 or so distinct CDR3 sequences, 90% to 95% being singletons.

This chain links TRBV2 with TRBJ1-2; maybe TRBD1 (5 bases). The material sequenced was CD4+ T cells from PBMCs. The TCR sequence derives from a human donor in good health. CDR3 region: CASSDLGDTF. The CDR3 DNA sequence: TGTGCCAGCAGTGACTTGGGGGACACCTTC.